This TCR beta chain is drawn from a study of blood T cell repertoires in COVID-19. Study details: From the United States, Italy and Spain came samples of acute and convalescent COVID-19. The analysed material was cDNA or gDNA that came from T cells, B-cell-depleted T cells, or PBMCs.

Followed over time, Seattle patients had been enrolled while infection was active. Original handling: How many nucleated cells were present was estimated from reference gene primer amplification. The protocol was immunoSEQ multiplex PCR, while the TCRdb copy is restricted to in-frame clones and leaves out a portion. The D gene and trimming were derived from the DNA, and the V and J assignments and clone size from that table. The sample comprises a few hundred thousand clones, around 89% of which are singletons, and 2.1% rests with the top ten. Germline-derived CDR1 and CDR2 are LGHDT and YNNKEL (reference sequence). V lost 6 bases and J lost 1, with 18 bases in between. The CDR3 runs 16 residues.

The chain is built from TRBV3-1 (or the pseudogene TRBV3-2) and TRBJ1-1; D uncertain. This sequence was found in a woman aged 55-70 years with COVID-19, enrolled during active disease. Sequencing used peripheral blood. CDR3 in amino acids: CASRHLSGSGNTEAFF. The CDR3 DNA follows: TGTGCCAGCAGACACCTAAGCGGGTCCGGGAACACTGAAGCTTTCTTT.